The 27 T cell receptor beta chains presented below share a single source sample, sequenced in a study of T cells in narcolepsy (dated by TCRdb to the late 2010s). Library construction relied on the immunoSEQ multiplex PCR assay. TCRdb holds this immuneACCESS table with in-frame rearrangements only. Some clones are missing; in checked studies, unresolved V genes explain under half, and the rest has no known cause. The sample contains more than 20,000 clones, roughly 77% of them found a single time. The ten largest clones add up to around 1% of the sample. Source material: memory (CD45RA-) CD4+ T cells from blood. What the cell subset or site label conveys for this sample: memory T cells sorted ex vivo from peripheral blood. These receptor sequences come from a human donor in good health.

This clone was counted a few times. The chain joins TRBV2 to TRBJ2-1; maybe TRBD1 (5 bases). The CDR3 has 13 amino acids. Per the germline V gene, CDR1 is SNHLY and CDR2 is FYNNEI. V lost 7 bases and J 3 bases, leaving 10 bases between the germline ends. CDR3 loop: CASKFDSYNEQFF. In DNA, the CDR3 is TGTGCCAGCAAATTTGACAGCTACAATGAGCAGTTCTTC.

The V gene is TRBV5-1, the J gene TRBJ2-2; D is perhaps TRBD1 or TRBD2 (7 bases each). V dropped 4 bases and J dropped 5 bases, with 18 bases sitting between them. Germline-derived CDR1 and CDR2 are SGHRS and YFSETQ. The CDR3 runs 16 residues. CDR3: CASSHRGGVKTGELFF. The CDR3 bases are TGCGCCAGCAGCCACAGGGGAGGGGTGAAAACCGGGGAGCTGTTTTTT.

This chain links TRBV5-8 with TRBJ1-5; the D is unclear. The CDR3 is 14 amino acids. CDR1 and CDR2 from the germline V gene are SGHTS and YDEGEE. Trimming left V 1 base short and J 6 bases short, with 11 bases between. The CDR3 DNA reads as TGTGCCAGCAGCTTGAGGTTGGGAGGTCAGCCCCAGCATTTT. Translated: CASSLRLGGQPQHF.

The J gene is TRBJ2-2, the V gene TRBV23-1; maybe TRBD2 (5 bases). TRBV23-1 falls under the ORF class, with uncertain function. V lost 2 bases and J lost 4, with 11 bases in between. The CDR3 runs to 15 residues. Here the CDR3 reads CASSQRESGTGELFF. DNA for the CDR3: TGCGCCAGCAGTCAAAGGGAAAGCGGCACCGGGGAGCTGTTTTTT.

This clone occurred once. This sequence joins TRBV6-5 and TRBJ2-7; D is uncertain. Trimming stripped 6 bases from V and 3 bases from J, with 12 bases between. This CDR3 is built from 13 residues. Germline assignment: CDR1 MNHEY and CDR2 SVGAGI. Here the CDR3 DNA reads TGTGCCAGCAGCTTGGAAGAAAACTACGAGCAGTACTTC. The encoded protein is CASSLEENYEQYF.

This clone has a single count. Here the CDR3 omits its conserved ending phenylalanine or tryptophan, so a read error is the likely source. The chain is built from TRBV5-1 and TRBJ2-7, with 9 bases fitting TRBD2. This CDR3 region has 15 residues. Trimming removed 4 bases from V and 7 bases from J; junction bases left unmatched: 12. Germline assignment: CDR1 SGHRS and CDR2 YFSETQ. The chain's CDR3 is CASSVTVAGEGEQYL. For the CDR3, the DNA is TGCGCCAGCAGCGTTACAGTAGCGGGAGAGGGAGAGCAGTACCTC.

The V call is TRBV6-6, the J call TRBJ1-2; D unclear. From germline, CDR1 is MNHNY and CDR2 SVGAGI (reference sequence). The CDR3 extends over 14 amino acids. Trimming took off 6 bases at V and 3 bases at J, with 14 bases between the two ends. In DNA form, the CDR3 reads TGTGCCAGCAGACCTGGACTGGACGACTATGGCTACACCTTC. Translation gives CASRPGLDDYGYTF.

V and J are TRBV27 and TRBJ2-7, with TRBD2 matching over 8 bases. Trimming at V came to 6 bases and at J to 7 bases, leaving 8 bases not matched to a gene. CDR3 length: 13 amino acids. Germline V CDR1 and CDR2: MNHEY, SMNVEV (reference sequence). CDR3 amino acids: CASSKAGAREQYF. CDR3 nucleotides: TGTGCCAGCAGCAAAGCGGGGGCAAGAGAGCAGTACTTC.

This clone was seen once. The V call is TRBV7-6, the J call TRBJ2-7; 9 nucleotides align to TRBD2. This CDR3 has 16 residues. Trimming cost V 0 bases and J 2 bases; bases outside gene matches: 5. Germline values: CDR1 SGHVS, CDR2 FNYEAQ. CDR3 in amino acids: CASSLAVGLATYEQYF. Here the CDR3 DNA reads TGTGCCAGCAGCTTAGCAGTTGGACTAGCGACCTACGAGCAGTACTTC.

The chain joins TRBV6-1 to TRBJ2-7; 9 bases are a match to TRBD1. The junction had 3 bases not matched to a gene; V was cut back by 3 bases and J by 3 bases. CDR1 is MNHNS and CDR2 is SASEGT in the germline V gene. The CDR3 contains 14 residues. CDR3 coding DNA: TGTGCCAGCAGTGAGGGGACAGGGCTCTACGAGCAGTACTTC. Amino acid sequence: CASSEGTGLYEQYF.

This clone was observed once. This chain uses TRBV5-1 with TRBJ2-2, with TRBD2 matching over 9 bases. The germline gives CDR1 SGHRS, CDR2 YFSETQ. The CDR3 covers 14 residues. Trimming took 5 bases from V and 5 from J; bases not matched to a gene: 4. As DNA, the CDR3 is TGCGCCAGCAGGCGGGAGGGCCTAACCGGGGAGCTGTTTTTT. Translation gives CASRREGLTGELFF. The full variable domain, its missing parts supplied by reference TRBV5-1 and TRBJ2-2, is KAGVTQTPRYLIKTRGQQVTLSCSPISGHRSVSWYQQTPGQGLQFLFEYFSETQRNKGNFPGRFSGRQFSNSRSEMNVSTLELGDSALYLCASRREGLTGELFFGEGSRLTVL.

V gene TRBV14 combines with J gene TRBJ2-5; maybe TRBD2 (7 bases). The CDR3 contains 16 residues. The germline V and J ends were trimmed by 4 bases and 5 bases, with 20 bases remaining between them. Germline-derived CDR1 and CDR2 are SGHDN and FVKESK. The CDR3 region has the DNA TGTGCCAGCAGCCCATACCCGGGGGGCGTGGGGGAGACCCAGTACTTC. It specifies CASSPYPGGVGETQYF. Full variable domain (remainder filled in from reference TRBV14 and TRBJ2-5): EAGVTQFPSHSVIEKGQTVTLRCDPISGHDNLYWYRRVMGKEIKFLLHFVKESKQDESGMPNNRFLAERTGGTYSTLKVQPAELEDSGVYFCASSPYPGGVGETQYFGPGTRLLVL.

The V and J genes are TRBV6-1 and TRBJ2-1; 8 bases match TRBD2. Germline V lookup: CDR1 MNHNS, CDR2 SASEGT. The CDR3 is 14 amino acids. J lost 10 bases, V lost 2 bases, and 7 bases had no gene match. This CDR3 is CASSESLAGMEQFF. The CDR3 nucleotides read TGTGCCAGCAGTGAAAGTTTAGCGGGAATGGAGCAGTTCTTC.

In regard to this clone: The CDR3 carries no conserved terminal phenylalanine or tryptophan, so it likely arises from a read error. CDR3 residues: CASGLVTGQNSPLHL. DNA for the CDR3: TGTGCTAGTGGTTTGGTAACAGGGCAGAATTCACCCCTCCACCTT. The chain couples TRBV12-5 to TRBJ1-6, with D possibly TRBD1 on 6 matching bases. Germline V lookup: CDR1 LGHNT, CDR2 FRNRAP. The CDR3 consists of 15 residues. The germline V and J ends were trimmed by 0 bases and 7 bases, with 10 bases remaining between them.

This sequence joins TRBV5-1 and TRBJ1-1; the match to TRBD1 covers 7 bases. This CDR3 region has 15 residues. Trimming at V came to 3 bases and at J to 2 bases, leaving 7 bases not matched to a gene. Germline-derived CDR1 and CDR2 are SGHRS and YFSETQ. The CDR3 here is CASSWTGGGNTEAFF. The DNA of the CDR3 is TGCGCCAGCAGCTGGACAGGAGGTGGAAACACTGAAGCTTTCTTT.

The DNA of the CDR3 is TGTGCCAGCAGTTTCCAGGGTACTGGAAACACCATATATTTT. Protein product: CASSFQGTGNTIYF. This chain joins TRBV11-2 and TRBJ1-3; perhaps TRBD1 as D (5 bases). Germline-derived CDR1 and CDR2 are SGHAT and FQNNGV. The V and J ends lost 6 bases and 2 bases respectively, with 11 bases between them. The CDR3 extends over 14 amino acids.

This rearrangement joins TRBV19 to TRBJ2-1, with TRBD2 matching over 11 bases. The germline V gene encodes CDR1 LNHDA and CDR2 SQIVND (reference sequence). The CDR3 length is 17 residues. V dropped 4 bases and J dropped 6; count of bases not matched to a gene: 11. The CDR3 nucleotides read TGTGCCAGTAGTACTAGTGGGCTAGCGGGGGGTCGCAATGAGCAGTTCTTC. Protein product: CASSTSGLAGGRNEQFF.

This sequence joins TRBV30 and TRBJ2-7; no firm D call. This CDR3 is 11 amino acids long. V lost 0 bases and J lost 3, with 3 bases in between. The V gene's germline CDR1 is GTSNPN and CDR2 SVGIG (reference sequence). The CDR3 DNA sequence: TGTGCCTGGAGTGTACTCTACGAGCAGTACTTC. Amino acids: CAWSVLYEQYF.

This clone has a handful of counts. V and J are TRBV27 and TRBJ1-1; D possibly corresponds to TRBD1 (5 bases). Trimming removed 5 bases from V and 1 base from J, with 14 bases in between. The CDR3 loop spans 15 amino acids. Germline-derived CDR1 and CDR2 are MNHEY and SMNVEV (reference sequence). Written as DNA, the CDR3 is TGTGCCAGCAGTGAAAGAAGGGGTGCGAACACTGAAGCTTTCTTT. This translates into CASSERRGANTEAFF.

J is TRBJ2-1 and V is TRBV7-9, with D hard to call. The CDR3 has 11 residues. The germline V and J ends were trimmed by 6 bases and 12 bases, with 12 bases remaining between them. Germline V gene sequence: CDR1 SEHNR, CDR2 FQNEAQ (reference sequence). The CDR3: CASSLEGRQFF. CDR3 DNA sequence: TGTGCCAGCAGTTTGGAAGGACGGCAGTTCTTC. Combining the CDR3 with reference TRBV7-9 and TRBJ2-1 gives the whole variable domain DTGVSQNPRHKITKRGQNVTFRCDPISEHNRLYWYRQTLGQGPEFLTYFQNEAQLEKSRLLSDRFSAERPKGSFSTLEIQRTEQGDSAMYLCASSLEGRQFFGPGTRLTVL.

This clone was recorded only once. V usage is TRBV30 and J usage is TRBJ2-2; D might be TRBD1 (6 bases). V gave up 2 bases and J gave up 6 bases, with 13 bases separating them. The CDR3 is 14 amino acids. Germline CDR1 GTSNPN, CDR2 SVGIG (reference sequence). CDR3 bases: TGTGCCTGGAGTACAGGGTTCATCGCCGGGGAGCTGTTTTTT. It translates to CAWSTGFIAGELFF. Complete variable domain (other parts from reference TRBV30 and TRBJ2-2): SQTIHQWPATLVQPVGSPLSLECTVEGTSNPNLYWYRQAAGRGLQLLFYSVGIGQISSEVPQNLSASRPQDRQFILSSKKLLLSDSGFYLCAWSTGFIAGELFFGEGSRLTVL.

The chain has TRBV6-1 and TRBJ1-5; D uncertain. CDR1 and CDR2 (germline): MNHNS, SASEGT. Deletions cut 6 bases from V and 3 bases from J, with 12 bases between. This CDR3 is built from 14 residues. The DNA of the CDR3 is TGTGCCAGCAGAATAAGAGATTTCAATCAGCCCCAGCATTTT. As protein: CASRIRDFNQPQHF.

The chain uses TRBV11-1 and TRBJ2-1; 11 bases are shared with TRBD2. J gave up 10 bases and V 5 bases, and 1 base lay outside the gene matches. The CDR3 runs to 12 residues. Germline V gene data show CDR1 as SGHAT and CDR2 as FQDESV (reference sequence). For the CDR3, the DNA is TGTGCCAGCAGCACTAGCGGGAGAGAGCAGTTCTTC. Its protein product is CASSTSGREQFF. The whole variable domain, filled in from reference TRBV11-1 and TRBJ2-1, reads EAEVAQSPRYKITEKSQAVAFWCDPISGHATLYWYRQILGQGPELLVQFQDESVVDDSQLPKDRFSAERLKGVDSTLKIQPAELGDSAMYLCASSTSGREQFFGPGTRLTVL.

This chain joins TRBV9 and TRBJ2-2; no clear D. CDR1 SGDLS and CDR2 YYNGEE come from the germline V gene. The V end was cut by 0 bases, the J end by 7 bases, with 13 bases between. The CDR3 runs to 15 residues. The CDR3 loop is CASSVDANLGGELFF. The DNA of the CDR3 is TGTGCCAGCAGCGTAGACGCAAATCTCGGCGGGGAGCTGTTTTTT. The full variable domain, in which reference TRBV9 and TRBJ2-2 provide the parts outside the CDR3, is DSGVTQTPKHLITATGQRVTLRCSPRSGDLSVYWYQQSLDQGLQFLIQYYNGEERAKGNILERFSAQQFPDLHSELNLSSLELGDSALYFCASSVDANLGGELFFGEGSRLTVL.

This rearrangement joins TRBV4-3 to TRBJ2-6; 9 bases map to TRBD1. The CDR3 consists of 20 residues. With V trimmed by 2 bases and J by 0 bases, 11 bases remained unmatched. Germline V gene sequence: CDR1 LGHNA, CDR2 YSLEER. The CDR3 reads CASSQRHPQQGASGANVLTF. The CDR3 DNA is TGCGCCAGCAGCCAACGCCACCCTCAACAGGGGGCCTCTGGGGCCAACGTCCTGACTTTC.

This clone occurred a few times. This chain joins TRBV15 and TRBJ1-2; D gene unclear. The CDR3 is 15 amino acids. Trimming cost V 5 bases and J 4 bases, with 17 bases left between them. CDR1 and CDR2 from the germline V gene are LNHNV and YYDKDF (reference sequence). The CDR3 here is CATSPRAAQFYGYTF. In DNA form, the CDR3 reads TGTGCCACCAGCCCCCGGGCAGCACAATTCTATGGCTACACCTTC.

The chain links TRBV9 to TRBJ2-2; 10 bases are a match to TRBD2. The CDR3 loop spans 16 amino acids. The ends lost 4 bases at V and 4 bases at J; junction bases unmatched: 7. The germline gives CDR1 SGDLS, CDR2 YYNGEE. CDR3 in DNA: TGTGCCAGCAGCTTGAGCGGGGGGGATATCACCGGGGAGCTGTTTTTT. It encodes CASSLSGGDITGELFF.